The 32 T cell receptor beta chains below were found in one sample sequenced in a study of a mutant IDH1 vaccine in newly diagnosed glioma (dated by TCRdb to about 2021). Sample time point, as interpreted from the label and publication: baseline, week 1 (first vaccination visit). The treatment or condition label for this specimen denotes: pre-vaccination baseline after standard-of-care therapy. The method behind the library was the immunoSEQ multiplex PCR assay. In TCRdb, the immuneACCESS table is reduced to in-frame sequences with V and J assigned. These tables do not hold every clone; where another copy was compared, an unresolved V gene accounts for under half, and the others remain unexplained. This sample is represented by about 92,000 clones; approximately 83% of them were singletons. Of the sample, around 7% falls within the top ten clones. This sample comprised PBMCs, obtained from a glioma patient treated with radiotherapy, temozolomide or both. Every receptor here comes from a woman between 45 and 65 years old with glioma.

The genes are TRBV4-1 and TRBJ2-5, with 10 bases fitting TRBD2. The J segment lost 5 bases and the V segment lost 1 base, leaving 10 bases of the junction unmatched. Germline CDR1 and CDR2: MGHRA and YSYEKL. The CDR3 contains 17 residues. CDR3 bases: TGCGCCAGCAGCCAAGGGGTGAGCGGGGGGGCCCCCGAGACCCAGTACTTC. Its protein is CASSQGVSGGAPETQYF.

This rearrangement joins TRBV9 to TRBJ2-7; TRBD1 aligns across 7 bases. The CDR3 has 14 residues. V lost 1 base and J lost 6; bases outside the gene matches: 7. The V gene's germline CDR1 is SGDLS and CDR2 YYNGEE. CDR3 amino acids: CASSVWDRAGEQYF. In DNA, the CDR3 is TGTGCCAGCAGCGTATGGGACAGAGCCGGCGAGCAGTACTTC.

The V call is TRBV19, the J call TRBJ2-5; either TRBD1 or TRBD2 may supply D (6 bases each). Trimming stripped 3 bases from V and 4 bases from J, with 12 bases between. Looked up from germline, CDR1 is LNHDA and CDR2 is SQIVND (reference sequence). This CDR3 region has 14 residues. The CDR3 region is CASSMAGGLETQYF. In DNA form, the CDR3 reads TGTGCCAGTAGTATGGCCGGGGGCCTAGAGACCCAGTACTTC.

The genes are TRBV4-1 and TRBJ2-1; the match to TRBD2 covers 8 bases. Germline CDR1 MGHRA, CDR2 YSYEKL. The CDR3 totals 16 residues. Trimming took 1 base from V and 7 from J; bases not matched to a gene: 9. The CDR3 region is CASSQASSGRGNEQFF. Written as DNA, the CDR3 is TGCGCCAGCAGCCAAGCGTCTAGCGGGCGGGGGAATGAGCAGTTCTTC.

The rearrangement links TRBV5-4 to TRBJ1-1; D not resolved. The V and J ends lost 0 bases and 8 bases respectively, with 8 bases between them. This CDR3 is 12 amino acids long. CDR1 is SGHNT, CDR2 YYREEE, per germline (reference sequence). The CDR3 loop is CASSLDLTEAFF. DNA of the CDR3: TGTGCCAGCAGCTTGGACTTAACAGAAGCTTTCTTT.

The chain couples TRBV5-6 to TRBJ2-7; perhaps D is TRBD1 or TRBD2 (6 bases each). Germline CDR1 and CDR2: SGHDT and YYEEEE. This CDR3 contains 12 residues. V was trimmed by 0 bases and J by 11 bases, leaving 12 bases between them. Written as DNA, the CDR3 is TGTGCCAGCAGCTTGGCCGAGGAGGGGGAGTACTTC. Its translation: CASSLAEEGEYF.

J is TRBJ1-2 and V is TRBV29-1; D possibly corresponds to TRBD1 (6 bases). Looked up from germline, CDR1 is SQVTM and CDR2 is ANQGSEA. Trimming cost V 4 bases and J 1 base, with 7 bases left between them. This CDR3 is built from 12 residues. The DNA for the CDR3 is TGCAGCGTTGTGGACAGTAACTATGGCTACACCTTC. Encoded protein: CSVVDSNYGYTF.

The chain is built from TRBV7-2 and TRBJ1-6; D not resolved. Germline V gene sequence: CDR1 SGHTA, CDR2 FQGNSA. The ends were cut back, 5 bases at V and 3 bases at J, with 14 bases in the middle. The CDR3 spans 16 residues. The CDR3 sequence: CASSPTSKNYNSPLHF. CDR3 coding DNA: TGTGCCAGCAGCCCGACGAGTAAGAACTATAATTCACCCCTCCACTTT. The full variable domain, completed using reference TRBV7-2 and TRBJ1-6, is GAGVSQSPSNKVTEKGKDVELRCDPISGHTALYWYRQSLGQGLEFLIYFQGNSAPDKSGLPSDRFSAERTGGSVSTLTIQRTQQEDSAVYLCASSPTSKNYNSPLHFGNGTRLTVT.

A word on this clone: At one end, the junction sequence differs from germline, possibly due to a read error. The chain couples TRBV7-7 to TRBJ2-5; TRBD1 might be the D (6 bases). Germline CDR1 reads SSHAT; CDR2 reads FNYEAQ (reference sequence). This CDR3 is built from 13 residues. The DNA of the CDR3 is TGTGCTAGCAGCTCCAGGGGACGAGAGACCCAGTACTTC. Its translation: CASSSRGRETQYF.

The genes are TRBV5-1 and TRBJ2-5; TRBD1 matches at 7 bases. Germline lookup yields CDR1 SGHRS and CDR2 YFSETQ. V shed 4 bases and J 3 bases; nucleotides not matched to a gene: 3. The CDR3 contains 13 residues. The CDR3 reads CASSDDREETQYF. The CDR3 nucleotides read TGCGCCAGCAGCGATGACAGGGAAGAGACCCAGTACTTC.

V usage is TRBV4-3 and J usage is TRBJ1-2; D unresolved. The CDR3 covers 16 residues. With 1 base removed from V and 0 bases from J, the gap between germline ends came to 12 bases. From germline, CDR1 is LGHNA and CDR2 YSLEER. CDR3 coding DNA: TGCGCCAGCAGCCAAGGGGTTCAGCGAGCTAACTATGGCTACACCTTC. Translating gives CASSQGVQRANYGYTF.

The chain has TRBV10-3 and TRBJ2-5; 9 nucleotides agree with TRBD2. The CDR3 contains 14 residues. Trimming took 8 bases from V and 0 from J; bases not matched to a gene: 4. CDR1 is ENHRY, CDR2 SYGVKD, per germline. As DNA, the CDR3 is TGTGCCATCCGAAAGCGGGGGGACCAAGAGACCCAGTACTTC. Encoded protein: CAIRKRGDQETQYF.

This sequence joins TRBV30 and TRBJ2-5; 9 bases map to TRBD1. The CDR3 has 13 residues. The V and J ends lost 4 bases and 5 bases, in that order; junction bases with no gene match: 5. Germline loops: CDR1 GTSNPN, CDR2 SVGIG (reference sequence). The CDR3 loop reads CAWNRGLRETQYF. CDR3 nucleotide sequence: TGTGCCTGGAACAGGGGGCTAAGGGAGACCCAGTACTTC.

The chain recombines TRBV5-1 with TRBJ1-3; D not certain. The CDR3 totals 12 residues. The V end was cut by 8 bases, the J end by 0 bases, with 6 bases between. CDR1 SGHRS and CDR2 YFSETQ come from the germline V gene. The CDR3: CASRDSGNTIYF. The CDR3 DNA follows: TGCGCCAGTCGGGACTCTGGAAACACCATATATTTT. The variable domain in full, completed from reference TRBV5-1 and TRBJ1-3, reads KAGVTQTPRYLIKTRGQQVTLSCSPISGHRSVSWYQQTPGQGLQFLFEYFSETQRNKGNFPGRFSGRQFSNSRSEMNVSTLELGDSALYLCASRDSGNTIYFGEGSWLTVV.

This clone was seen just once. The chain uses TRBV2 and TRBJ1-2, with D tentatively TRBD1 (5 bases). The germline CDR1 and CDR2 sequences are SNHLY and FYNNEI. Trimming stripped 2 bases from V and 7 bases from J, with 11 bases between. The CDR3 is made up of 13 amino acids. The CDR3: CASSERERGGYTF. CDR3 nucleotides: TGTGCCAGCAGTGAAAGGGAAAGGGGTGGCTACACCTTC.

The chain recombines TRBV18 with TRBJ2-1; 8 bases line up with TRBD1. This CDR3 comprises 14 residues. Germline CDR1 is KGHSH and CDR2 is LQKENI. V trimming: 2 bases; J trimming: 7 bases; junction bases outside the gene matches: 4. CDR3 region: CASSPWQGANEQFF. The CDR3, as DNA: TGTGCCAGCTCACCATGGCAGGGGGCAAATGAGCAGTTCTTC.

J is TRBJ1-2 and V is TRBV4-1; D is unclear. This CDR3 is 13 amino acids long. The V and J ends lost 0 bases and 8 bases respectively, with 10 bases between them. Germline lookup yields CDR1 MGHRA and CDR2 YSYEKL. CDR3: CASSQDGENGYTF. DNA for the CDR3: TGCGCCAGCAGCCAAGATGGGGAGAACGGCTACACCTTC.

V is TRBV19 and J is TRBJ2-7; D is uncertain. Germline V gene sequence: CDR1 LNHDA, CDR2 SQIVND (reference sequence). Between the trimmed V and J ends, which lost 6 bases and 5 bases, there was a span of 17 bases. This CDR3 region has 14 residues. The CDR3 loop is CASRPQHRWDEQYF. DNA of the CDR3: TGTGCCAGTAGACCACAGCACCGATGGGACGAGCAGTACTTC.

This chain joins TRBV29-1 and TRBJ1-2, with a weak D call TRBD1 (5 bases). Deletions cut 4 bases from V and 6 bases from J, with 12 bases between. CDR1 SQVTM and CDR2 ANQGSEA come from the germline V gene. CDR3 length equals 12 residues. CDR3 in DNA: TGCAGCGTTGGGGAGGGAGGGGATGGCTACACCTTC. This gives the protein CSVGEGGDGYTF.

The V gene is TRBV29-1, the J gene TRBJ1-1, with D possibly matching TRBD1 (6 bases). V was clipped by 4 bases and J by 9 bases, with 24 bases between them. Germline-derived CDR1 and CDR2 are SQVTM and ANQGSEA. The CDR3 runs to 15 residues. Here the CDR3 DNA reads TGCAGCGTTGGGCCTCGGGAGGGGGTAACCTTTAAAGCTTTCTTT. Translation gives CSVGPREGVTFKAFF.

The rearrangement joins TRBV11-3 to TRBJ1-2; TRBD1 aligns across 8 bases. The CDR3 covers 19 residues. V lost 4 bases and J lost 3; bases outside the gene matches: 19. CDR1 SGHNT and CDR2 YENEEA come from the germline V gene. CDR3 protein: CASSSPLGTGSWGDYGYTF. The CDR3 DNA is TGTGCCAGCAGCTCCCCATTGGGGACAGGTTCGTGGGGAGACTATGGCTACACCTTC.

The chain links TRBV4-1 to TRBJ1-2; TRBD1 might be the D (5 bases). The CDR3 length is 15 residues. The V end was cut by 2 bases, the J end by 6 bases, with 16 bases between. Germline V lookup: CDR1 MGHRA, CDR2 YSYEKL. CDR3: CASSQQEAGTHGYTF. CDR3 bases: TGCGCCAGCAGCCAACAAGAGGCAGGGACGCATGGCTACACCTTC.

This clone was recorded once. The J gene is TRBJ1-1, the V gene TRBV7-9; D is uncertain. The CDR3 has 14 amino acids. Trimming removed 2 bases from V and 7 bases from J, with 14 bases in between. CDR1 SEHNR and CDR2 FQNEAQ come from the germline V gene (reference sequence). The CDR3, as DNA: TGTGCCAGCAGCTTATTAGGGCAGGCGATTGAAGCTTTCTTT. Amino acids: CASSLLGQAIEAFF.

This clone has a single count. The CDR3 coding sequence is TGTGCCACCAGCCTCCACCGAAGAGGTGCAGATACGCAGTATTTT. It is translated as CATSLHRRGADTQYF. The rearrangement links TRBV15 to TRBJ2-3; D is uncertain. Germline CDR1 and CDR2: LNHNV and YYDKDF (reference sequence). The CDR3 spans 15 residues. V lost 5 bases and J lost 4, with 16 bases in between.

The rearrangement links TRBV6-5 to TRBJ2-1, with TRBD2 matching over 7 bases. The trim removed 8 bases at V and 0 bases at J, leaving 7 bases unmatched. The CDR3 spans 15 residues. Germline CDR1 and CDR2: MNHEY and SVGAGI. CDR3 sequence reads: CASWGGVSSYNEQFF. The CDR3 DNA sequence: TGTGCCAGCTGGGGGGGGGTGAGCTCCTACAATGAGCAGTTCTTC.

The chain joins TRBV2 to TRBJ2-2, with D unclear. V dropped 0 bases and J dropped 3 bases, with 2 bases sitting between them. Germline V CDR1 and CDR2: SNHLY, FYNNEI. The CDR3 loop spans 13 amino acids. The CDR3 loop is CASSEADTGELFF. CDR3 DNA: TGTGCCAGCAGTGAAGCCGACACCGGGGAGCTGTTTTTT.

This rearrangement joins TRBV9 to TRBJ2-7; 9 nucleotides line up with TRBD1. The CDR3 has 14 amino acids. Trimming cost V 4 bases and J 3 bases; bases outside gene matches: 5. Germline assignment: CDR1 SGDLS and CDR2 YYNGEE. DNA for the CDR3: TGTGCCAGCAGCAAGGGACAGGGACACTACGAGCAGTACTTC. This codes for CASSKGQGHYEQYF.

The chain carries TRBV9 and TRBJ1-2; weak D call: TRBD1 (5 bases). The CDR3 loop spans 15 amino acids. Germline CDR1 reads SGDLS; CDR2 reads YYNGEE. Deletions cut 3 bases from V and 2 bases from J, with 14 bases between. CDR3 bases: TGTGCCAGCAGCGGGGGGGTAACTACAAACTATGGCTACACCTTC. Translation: CASSGGVTTNYGYTF.

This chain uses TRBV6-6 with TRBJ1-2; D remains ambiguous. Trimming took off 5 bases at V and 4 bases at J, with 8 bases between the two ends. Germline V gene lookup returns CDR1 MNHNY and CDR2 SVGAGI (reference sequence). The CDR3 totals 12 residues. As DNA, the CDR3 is TGTGCCAGCAGTAACCGGACCTATGGCTACACCTTC. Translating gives CASSNRTYGYTF.

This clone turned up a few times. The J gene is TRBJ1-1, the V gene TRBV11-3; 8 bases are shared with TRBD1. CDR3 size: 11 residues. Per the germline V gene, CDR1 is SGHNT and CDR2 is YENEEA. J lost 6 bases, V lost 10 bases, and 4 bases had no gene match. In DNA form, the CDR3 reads TGTGCCACCACGGGACAGGCTGAAGCTTTCTTT. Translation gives CATTGQAEAFF. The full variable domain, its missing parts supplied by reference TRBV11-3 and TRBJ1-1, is EAGVVQSPRYKIIEKKQPVAFWCNPISGHNTLYWYLQNLGQGPELLIRYENEEAVDDSQLPKDRFSAERLKGVDSTLKIQPAELGDSAVYLCATTGQAEAFFGQGTRLTVV.

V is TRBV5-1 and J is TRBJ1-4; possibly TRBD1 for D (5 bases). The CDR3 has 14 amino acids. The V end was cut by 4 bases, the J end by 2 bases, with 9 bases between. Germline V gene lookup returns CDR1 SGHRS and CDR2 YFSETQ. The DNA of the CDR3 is TGCGCCAGCAGCCCAGGGTTGACTAATGAAAAACTGTTTTTT. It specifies CASSPGLTNEKLFF.

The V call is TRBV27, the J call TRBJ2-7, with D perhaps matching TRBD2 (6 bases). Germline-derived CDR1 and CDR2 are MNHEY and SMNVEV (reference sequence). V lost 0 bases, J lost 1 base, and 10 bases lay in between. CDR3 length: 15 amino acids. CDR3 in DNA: TGTGCCAGCAGTTTATCGCCGGGAGCATCCTACGAGCAGTACTTC. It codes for CASSLSPGASYEQYF.